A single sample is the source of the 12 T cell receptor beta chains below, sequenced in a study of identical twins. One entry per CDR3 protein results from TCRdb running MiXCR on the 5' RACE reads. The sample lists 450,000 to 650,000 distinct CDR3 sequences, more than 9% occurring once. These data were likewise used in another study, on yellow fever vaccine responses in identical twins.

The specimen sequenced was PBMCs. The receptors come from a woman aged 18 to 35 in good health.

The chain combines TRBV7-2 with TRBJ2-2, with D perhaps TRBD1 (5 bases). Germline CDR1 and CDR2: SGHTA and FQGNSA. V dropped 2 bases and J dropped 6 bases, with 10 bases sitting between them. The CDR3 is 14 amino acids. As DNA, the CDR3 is TGTGCCAGCAGCTTATATCTGGGGCCCGGGGAGCTGTTTTTT. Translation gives CASSLYLGPGELFF.

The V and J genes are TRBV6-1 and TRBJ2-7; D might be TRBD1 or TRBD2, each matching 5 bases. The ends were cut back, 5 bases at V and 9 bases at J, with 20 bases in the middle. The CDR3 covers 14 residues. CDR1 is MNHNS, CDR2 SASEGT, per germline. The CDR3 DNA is TGTGCCAGCAGTCCCAAATGGGACGGCTCAAGGCAGTACTTC. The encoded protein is CASSPKWDGSRQYF.

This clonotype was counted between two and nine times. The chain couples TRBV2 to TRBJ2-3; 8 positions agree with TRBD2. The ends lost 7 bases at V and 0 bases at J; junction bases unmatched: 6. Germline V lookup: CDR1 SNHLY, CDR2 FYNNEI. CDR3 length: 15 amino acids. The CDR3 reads CASKGLVSSTDTQYF. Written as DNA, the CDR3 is TGTGCCAGCAAGGGACTAGTTTCCAGCACAGATACGCAGTATTTT.

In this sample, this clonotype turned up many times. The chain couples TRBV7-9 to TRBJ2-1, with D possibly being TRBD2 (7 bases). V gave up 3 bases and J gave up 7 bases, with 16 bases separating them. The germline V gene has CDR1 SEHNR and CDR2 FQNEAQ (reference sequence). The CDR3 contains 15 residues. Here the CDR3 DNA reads TGTGCCAGCAGCTTGGGGGGGCGCTTAAGAAATGAGCAGTTCTTC. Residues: CASSLGGRLRNEQFF.

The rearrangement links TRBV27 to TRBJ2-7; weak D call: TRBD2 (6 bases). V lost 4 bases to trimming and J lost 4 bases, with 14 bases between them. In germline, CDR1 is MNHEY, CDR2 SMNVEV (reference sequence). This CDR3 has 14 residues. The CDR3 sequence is CASSYVEGSYEQYF. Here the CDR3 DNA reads TGTGCCAGCAGTTATGTGGAGGGGTCGTACGAGCAGTACTTC.

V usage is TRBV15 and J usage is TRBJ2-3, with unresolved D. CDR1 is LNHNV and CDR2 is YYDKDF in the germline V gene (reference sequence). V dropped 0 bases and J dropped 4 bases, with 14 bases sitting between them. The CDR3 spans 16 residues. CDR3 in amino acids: CATSRDFGLSSDTQYF. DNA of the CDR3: TGTGCCACCAGCAGAGATTTCGGGTTGTCATCAGATACGCAGTATTTT.

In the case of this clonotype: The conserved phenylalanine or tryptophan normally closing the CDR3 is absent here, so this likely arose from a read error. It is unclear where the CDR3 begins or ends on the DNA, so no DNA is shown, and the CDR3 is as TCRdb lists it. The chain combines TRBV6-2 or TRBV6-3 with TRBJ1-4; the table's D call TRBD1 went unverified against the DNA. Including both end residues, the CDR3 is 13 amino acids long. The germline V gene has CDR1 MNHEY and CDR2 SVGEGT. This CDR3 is CASSSLDRGPSSV.

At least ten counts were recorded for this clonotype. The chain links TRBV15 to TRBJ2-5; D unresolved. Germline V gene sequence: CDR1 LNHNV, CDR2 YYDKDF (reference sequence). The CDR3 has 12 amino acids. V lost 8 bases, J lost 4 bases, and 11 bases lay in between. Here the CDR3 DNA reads TGTGCCACCGACTCCGGTCTAGAGACCCAGTACTTC. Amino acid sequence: CATDSGLETQYF.

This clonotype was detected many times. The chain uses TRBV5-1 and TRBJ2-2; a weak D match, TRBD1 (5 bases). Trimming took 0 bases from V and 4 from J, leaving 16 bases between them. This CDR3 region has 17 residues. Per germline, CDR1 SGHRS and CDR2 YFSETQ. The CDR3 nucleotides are TGCGCCAGCAGCTTGGCGGCTAAGACAGACACCACCGGGGAGCTGTTTTTT. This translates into CASSLAAKTDTTGELFF. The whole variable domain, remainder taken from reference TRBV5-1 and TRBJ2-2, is KAGVTQTPRYLIKTRGQQVTLSCSPISGHRSVSWYQQTPGQGLQFLFEYFSETQRNKGNFPGRFSGRQFSNSRSEMNVSTLELGDSALYLCASSLAAKTDTTGELFFGEGSRLTVL.

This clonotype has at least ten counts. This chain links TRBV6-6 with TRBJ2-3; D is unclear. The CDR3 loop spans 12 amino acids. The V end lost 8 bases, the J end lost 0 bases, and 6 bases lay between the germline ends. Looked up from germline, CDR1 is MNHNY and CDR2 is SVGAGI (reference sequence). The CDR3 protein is CASFESTDTQYF. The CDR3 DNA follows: TGTGCCAGCTTCGAGAGCACAGATACGCAGTATTTT.

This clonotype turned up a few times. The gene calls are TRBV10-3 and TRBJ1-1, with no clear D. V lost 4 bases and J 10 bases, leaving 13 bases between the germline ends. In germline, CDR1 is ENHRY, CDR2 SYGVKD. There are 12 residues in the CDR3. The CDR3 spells CAISGTLLAAFF. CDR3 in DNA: TGTGCCATCAGTGGGACTTTATTGGCAGCTTTCTTT.

The CDR3 is CASSRRTSEATLHF. DNA for the CDR3: TGTGCCAGCAGTCGCCGTACCAGTGAGGCAACCCTCCACTTT. J is TRBJ1-6 and V is TRBV6-1, with D unclear. V was shortened by 5 bases and J by 14 bases, with 19 bases between the two germline ends. CDR1 is MNHNS, CDR2 SASEGT, per germline. The length of the CDR3 is 14 residues.